This TCR beta chain was retrieved from a study of immune evolution from preneoplasia to lung adenocarcinoma. On this clone itself: Its antigen is unknown.

The length of the CDR3 is 15 residues. Germline CDR1 SGHRS, CDR2 YFSETQ. The V gene end was trimmed by 5 bases and the J gene end by 7 bases; junction bases not matched to a gene: 7. The repertoire was sequenced with immunoSEQ multiplex PCR; TCRdb's copy has only in-frame clones and lacks some. The sample holds 7,400 or so clones; just under 75% are singletons and the top ten take less than 14%. Between about 2014 and 2018, patients underwent resection in Japan or China. Study conclusions and caveats: Compared with EGFR-mutant or double wild-type lesions, KRAS-mutant nodules were more clonal.

The gene calls are TRBV5-1 and TRBJ1-6, with 9 bases aligning to TRBD1. Sequences were obtained from FFPE lung adenocarcinoma in situ tissue. The clonotype was recovered from a donor aged 70 or over with lung adenocarcinoma. Some clones in this sample may be carry-over from other donors' samples. The CDR3 sequence is CASSPTGTGNSPLHF. Here the CDR3 DNA reads TGCGCCAGCAGTCCGACCGGGACAGGGAATTCACCCCTCCACTTT.